Reported below is one TCR beta chain. The antigen it binds to is not known. No clone much larger than this one lies a single base away; base qualities are absent. CDR1 and CDR2 are drawn from the germline V gene: SGDLS, YYNGEE. V sheds 4 bases and J sheds 7 bases, leaving 11 bases between their ends. The CDR3 goes from the cysteine to the phenylalanine over 12 residues. The entry retains the CDR3 DNA only, 36 bases that are in frame from base 1. Libraries were built with the immunoSEQ multiplex PCR assay. The study's processing was this. A statistical classification framework was built to diagnose cytomegalovirus status from the catalog of TCR beta chain sequences. Sourced from immuneACCESS, this table was stored by TCRdb with only in-frame sequences that have V and J called. A share of the clones is absent; for the studies checked, an unresolved V gene accounts for under half, and the remainder has no known explanation. The D gene and trimming were derived from the DNA, and the V and J assignments and clone size from that table. This sample gives 110,000 or so clones in total; about 84% of them show up just once. The top ten clones comprise under 5% of the sample.

Separate from the approximately 700-subject first cohort, the validation cohort of 120 subjects was the group to which the donors belonged. This entry belongs to a study of cytomegalovirus exposure and HLA in healthy donors (dated by TCRdb to between 2016 and 2019). For the wider study: According to a later analysis, the 120 validation repertoires were produced on the same platform as the 700 or so repertoires of the first cohort. To predict cytomegalovirus infection status, the study brought together high-throughput TCR immunosequencing, statistical association of individual TCRs with disease status, and machine learning. Besides the first cohort of 550 to 750 subjects, a separate validation cohort made up of 95 to 150 different subjects was used. The study was designed to test whether signatures of past pathogen exposure could be identified by cataloging public T cell receptors. Overall study outcomes, separate from this receptor: According to the authors, the approach could potentially be generalized to other disease states and immunological phenotypes. The classifier was reported to diagnose cytomegalovirus status with high specificity and sensitivity in both the original and validation cohorts. While some public TCRs were present in many individuals, most TCR sequences turned up only very rarely across donors. Of the cluster scores, about 94% were above 0 in a later analysis, which found that TCRs clustered in the first cohort also tended to co-occur in the 95 to 150 validation repertoires. A later analysis lacked HLA typing for the validation cohort, so it scored co-occurrence in that cohort across all 110 or so repertoires. In vitro tests confirmed that a few of the cytomegalovirus-associated TCR beta chains recognize cytomegalovirus antigens. The study listed 164 TCR beta chains as associated with cytomegalovirus.

The V gene is TRBV9 and the J gene is TRBJ1-2; the D gene cannot be resolved reliably. This clonotype was obtained from a man aged 18 to 29 in good health and CMV-seronegative. The sample consisted of PBMCs. The CDR3 reads as follows: CASSPRGTGYTF. In nucleotide form, the sequence is TGTGCCAGCAGCCCCCGCGGAACTGGCTACACCTTC.